These 5 T cell receptor beta chains were sequenced from one sample in a study of cytomegalovirus exposure and HLA in healthy donors. The PCR had 60 Vbeta and 13 Jbeta primers. Generated by immunoSEQ multiplex PCR, the TCRdb table keeps only in-frame clones and is missing some. The table shows approximately 130,000 clones, with approximately 75% occurring only once. The sample consisted of PBMCs. The receptors were sampled from a male donor in good health and CMV-seronegative.

The table lists this clone with a count of one. This CDR3 reads CASSLDRGRGNTEAFF. The CDR3 nucleotides are TGTGCCAGCAGCTTGGACAGGGGACGAGGGAACACTGAAGCTTTCTTT. This chain links TRBV7-9 with TRBJ1-1; 9 nucleotides line up with TRBD1. The trim removed 3 bases at V and 1 base at J, leaving 6 bases unmatched. CDR1 and CDR2 from the germline V gene are SEHNR and FQNEAQ (reference sequence). The CDR3 length is 16 residues.

The chain recombines TRBV4-3 with TRBJ2-7; no clear D gene. The germline gives CDR1 LGHNA, CDR2 YSLEER. Trimming removed 0 bases at V and 3 bases at J, with 9 bases between. This CDR3 is built from 14 residues. The CDR3 protein is CASSQENPYYEQYF. The DNA for the CDR3 is TGCGCCAGCAGCCAAGAAAATCCGTACTACGAGCAGTACTTC.

CDR3 bases: TGTGCCAGCAGCCCAAACTTGGATCAGCCCCAGCATTTT. Protein: CASSPNLDQPQHF. The J gene is TRBJ1-5, the V gene TRBV7-8; D remains unclear. V was shortened by 5 bases and J by 5 bases, with 10 bases between the two germline ends. There are 13 residues in the CDR3. In germline, CDR1 is SGHVS, CDR2 FQNEAQ.

The V gene is TRBV5-1, the J gene TRBJ2-5; 9 bases line up with TRBD2. Unmatched junction bases numbered 3, after V lost 4 bases and J lost 2 bases. The CDR3 totals 14 residues. Germline CDR1 and CDR2: SGHRS and YFSETQ. The CDR3 DNA reads as TGCGCCAGCAGCCTTAGCGGGGGACAAGAGACCCAGTACTTC. The encoded protein is CASSLSGGQETQYF.

The chain has TRBV5-1 and TRBJ1-5, with 7 bases matching TRBD1. CDR1 SGHRS and CDR2 YFSETQ come from the germline V gene. J was trimmed by 0 bases and V by 4 bases; bases with no gene match: 7. The CDR3 is made up of 16 amino acids. The CDR3: CASSPGDRPSNQPQHF. The CDR3, as DNA: TGCGCCAGCAGCCCGGGGGACAGACCTAGCAATCAGCCCCAGCATTTT.